The clone carrying this T cell receptor (beta chain) was found once. Antigen: not known. These data are taken from a study of persistence of HIV-infected CD4 T cells. Overall study: Donors were ART-treated; their CMV- and Gag-responding CD4+ T cells were isolated.

An overlapping HIV-1 Gag peptide pool stimulated these cells at approximately 1 ug/peptide/mL. Memory cells lacking CD40L and CD69 with high CD45RO were sorted. The immunoSEQ assay was version 4, run in survey mode. Clones were read by immunoSEQ multiplex PCR, and TCRdb kept only the in-frame ones, dropping some. Of just under 65,000 clones in the sample, just under 75% were seen once. Germline V CDR1 and CDR2: MNHEY, SVGAGI. Trimming left V 7 bases short and J 5 bases short, with 15 bases between. The CDR3 length is 15 residues. The material was CD4+ T cells sorted from PBMCs after roughly 20-hour stimulation, obtained from a patient who received antiretroviral therapy. This chain connects TRBV6-5 to TRBJ1-6; a weak D match, TRBD1 (6 bases). The sequence was collected from an adult man with HIV who was CMV-seropositive. CDR3 protein: CASTGRGHDNSPLHF. CDR3 DNA sequence: TGTGCCAGCACCGGACGGGGACATGATAATTCACCCCTCCACTTT.